This T cell receptor (beta chain) was documented in a study of T cells after yellow fever vaccination. The CDR3 is 17 amino acids. Per the germline V gene, CDR1 is MNHEY and CDR2 is SVGAGI. V dropped 2 bases and J dropped 1 base, with 17 bases sitting between them. They built TCR cDNA with 5'RACE template switching, a step that put in a universal primer site and UMIs. TCRdb fed the 5' RACE reads into MiXCR, producing one record per CDR3 protein. The repertoire includes more than 450,000 distinct CDR3 sequences, just over 20% of them detected once, and about 17% sits in the top ten. This clonotype showed up just a few times. Its antigen is unknown. General observations from the study: FACS-sorted repertoires could contain abundant clonotypes contaminating from the bulk population.

The TCR was taken from a young man who received the YFV17D yellow fever vaccine. The chain employs TRBV6-5 and TRBJ1-1; weak D call: TRBD1 (5 bases). The sequenced sample was PBMCs, obtained approximately 20 days after the first yellow fever vaccination. The CDR3 region is CASSYISDGRGNTEAFF. The CDR3 nucleotides read TGTGCCAGCAGTTACATAAGTGACGGGAGGGGGAACACTGAAGCTTTCTTT.